Each of the 15 T cell receptor beta chains below was sequenced from the same sample in a study of blood T cell repertoires in COVID-19 (TCRdb year 2020). The library was prepared using the immunoSEQ multiplex PCR assay. Entries here come from immuneACCESS through TCRdb and include only in-frame sequences with V and J called. Some clones fail to appear in such tables; in the studies checked, an unresolved V gene covers under half of the shortfall, and the cause of the remainder is unknown. This sample holds 77,000 or so clones; about 80% were observed only once. Around 6% of the sample rests with the top ten. What was sequenced was peripheral blood. Receptor source: a woman aged 55-69 years with acute or convalescent COVID-19.

V and J are TRBV6-5 and TRBJ1-2; no reliable D call. The CDR3 runs to 14 residues. In germline, CDR1 is MNHEY, CDR2 SVGAGI. V dropped 6 bases and J dropped 2 bases, with 13 bases sitting between them. The CDR3 DNA reads as TGTGCCAGCAGAGGTGCAGGCCTCAACTATGGCTACACCTTC. The encoded protein is CASRGAGLNYGYTF.

CDR3 residues: CAISSSGGTDTQYF. DNA of the CDR3: TGTGCCATCAGTTCTAGCGGGGGCACAGATACGCAGTATTTT. This chain connects TRBV10-3 to TRBJ2-3, with 9 bases lining up with TRBD2. CDR1 ENHRY and CDR2 SYGVKD come from the germline V gene. The ends lost 5 bases at V and 1 base at J; junction bases unmatched: 1. This CDR3 has 14 residues.

This chain connects TRBV6-5 to TRBJ1-2; TRBD1 matches 7 bases. The CDR3 spans 12 residues. With V trimmed by 2 bases and J by 7 bases, 1 base remained unmatched. Germline V gene sequence: CDR1 MNHEY, CDR2 SVGAGI. CDR3 DNA: TGTGCCAGCAGTTACAGGGGGCTTGGCTACACCTTC. Its protein product is CASSYRGLGYTF.

V usage is TRBV18 and J usage is TRBJ1-3; TRBD1 is a possible D gene (5 bases). CDR3 length: 15 residues. The V gene lost 3 bases and the J gene lost 0 bases, with 9 bases spanning the gap. Germline lookup yields CDR1 KGHSH and CDR2 LQKENI. The CDR3: CASSPSDISGNTIYF. In nucleotides, the CDR3 is TGTGCCAGCTCACCCTCGGACATCTCTGGAAACACCATATATTTT. Full variable domain (outside the CDR3, taken from reference TRBV18 and TRBJ1-3): NAGVMQNPRHLVRRRGQEARLRCSPMKGHSHVYWYRQLPEEGLKFMVYLQKENIIDESGMPKERFSAEFPKEGPSILRIQQVVRGDSAAYFCASSPSDISGNTIYFGEGSWLTVV.

The rearrangement uses TRBV6-1 and TRBJ1-1; D possibly corresponds to TRBD1 (6 bases). From germline, CDR1 is MNHNS and CDR2 SASEGT. The CDR3 consists of 14 residues. V gave up 5 bases and J gave up 0 bases, with 10 bases separating them. The CDR3 is CASSSGVMNTEAFF. The CDR3 nucleotides are TGTGCCAGCAGTTCAGGGGTCATGAACACTGAAGCTTTCTTT.

The V and J genes are TRBV11-2 and TRBJ1-2, with 7 nucleotides matching TRBD1. This CDR3 is built from 13 residues. The germline CDR1 and CDR2 sequences are SGHAT and FQNNGV. V lost 6 bases to trimming and J lost 3 bases; unmatched junction nucleotides: 4. The CDR3 DNA reads TGTGCCAGCAGTCCCGGACAGGACTATGGCTACACCTTC. Its protein product is CASSPGQDYGYTF.

This clone was seen only a few times. The chain couples TRBV4-2 to TRBJ1-4, with 8 nucleotides matching TRBD1. The germline V gene encodes CDR1 LGHNA and CDR2 YNFKEQ. The CDR3 length is 15 residues. With 4 bases clipped from V and 0 bases from J, the junction kept 1 base outside the gene matches. The CDR3 region has the DNA TGTGCCAGCAGCCCGGGACAGGCAACTAATGAAAAACTGTTTTTT. Protein product: CASSPGQATNEKLFF.

The chain is built from TRBV2 and TRBJ1-2, with D unclear. CDR1 and CDR2 from the germline V gene are SNHLY and FYNNEI. The CDR3 is made up of 15 amino acids. Trimming removed 1 base at V and 4 bases at J, with 13 bases between. CDR3 region: CASSEGPGDFYGYTF. The DNA for the CDR3 is TGTGCCAGCAGTGAAGGCCCGGGAGACTTCTATGGCTACACCTTC.

The gene calls are TRBV27 and TRBJ2-3; 11 bases fit TRBD1. The CDR3 spans 15 residues. With V trimmed by 3 bases and J by 3 bases, 2 bases remained unmatched. Germline V gene lookup returns CDR1 MNHEY and CDR2 SMNVEV (reference sequence). The CDR3 loop is CASSFGTGGTDTQYF. CDR3 DNA sequence: TGTGCCAGCAGTTTCGGGACAGGGGGTACAGATACGCAGTATTTT.

The chain combines TRBV6-5 with TRBJ2-3; 7 bases map to TRBD1. Per the germline V gene, CDR1 is MNHEY and CDR2 is SVGAGI. Trimming cost V 3 bases and J 4 bases; bases outside gene matches: 4. There are 14 residues in the CDR3. CDR3 in amino acids: CASSYGQEADTQYF. The CDR3, as DNA: TGTGCCAGCAGTTATGGACAGGAGGCAGATACGCAGTATTTT.

The genes are TRBV5-6 and TRBJ1-2; 8 nucleotides match TRBD1. Germline CDR1 reads SGHDT; CDR2 reads YYEEEE. CDR3 length equals 17 residues. J gave up 5 bases and V 3 bases, and 15 bases lay outside the gene matches. CDR3 bases: TGTGCCAGCAGCTCATTGGGGCCGGCCGGGACAGGTTATGGCTACACCTTC. Translated: CASSSLGPAGTGYGYTF.

The rearrangement joins TRBV29-1 to TRBJ2-3; the match to TRBD1 covers 9 bases. CDR3 length: 13 amino acids. After removal of 8 bases from V and 3 bases from J, the junction contained 6 bases not matched to a gene. Germline V gives CDR1 SQVTM, CDR2 ANQGSEA. CDR3 sequence reads: CSSRDRATDTQYF. The CDR3 nucleotides read TGCAGCTCCCGGGACAGGGCAACAGATACGCAGTATTTT.

The V and J genes are TRBV30 and TRBJ1-3; D is unclear. Deletions cut 5 bases from V and 0 bases from J, with 14 bases between. In germline, CDR1 is GTSNPN, CDR2 SVGIG (reference sequence). The CDR3 is 15 amino acids. This CDR3 is CAWSRAGPSGNTIYF. CDR3 bases: TGTGCCTGGTCGCGAGCGGGCCCCTCTGGAAACACCATATATTTT.

The chain joins TRBV19 to TRBJ1-2; 11 bases agree with TRBD1. The ends lost 5 bases at V and 7 bases at J; junction bases unmatched: 3. This CDR3 region has 13 residues. Germline lookup yields CDR1 LNHDA and CDR2 SQIVND (reference sequence). The CDR3, as DNA: TGTGCCAGTAGTGGACAGGGGGCTGGTGGCTACACCTTC. Amino acid sequence: CASSGQGAGGYTF.

This clone has a single count. The same CDR3 is also encoded by other DNA sequences in this sample. For the CDR3, the DNA is TGCGCCAGCAGCTTGGGAGGGCCAAACACTGAAGCTTTCTTT. Protein product: CASSLGGPNTEAFF. The chain uses TRBV5-1 and TRBJ1-1; D uncertain. The V end lost 0 bases, the J end lost 2 bases, and 8 bases lay between the germline ends. Germline V gene lookup returns CDR1 SGHRS and CDR2 YFSETQ. There are 14 residues in the CDR3.